These T cell receptor beta chains were read from a single sample in a study of cytomegalovirus exposure and HLA in healthy donors. Measured with immunoSEQ multiplex PCR; TCRdb has only the in-frame clones, and not every one. Counted here are 200,000 or so clones, around 84% occurring once; the ten biggest clones make up less than 8.5%. The sequenced material came from PBMCs. The receptors come from a man aged 18-30 years in good health and CMV-seropositive. Each CDR3 is given with its conserved first and last residue. D genes are given only for firm matches. Expanded clones are given a class, and other clones once, few, many or no size at all.

J	size	D	V	CDR3	DNA
TRBJ1-2	.	.	TRBV4-3	CASSQTLGTIAYGYTF	TGCGCCAGCAGCCAAACCCTCGGGACAATAGCCTATGGCTACACCTTC
TRBJ2-7	once	.	TRBV11-2	CASSAVRSSYEQYF	TGTGCCAGCTCCGCCGTTCGTAGCTCCTACGAGCAGTACTTC
TRBJ2-7	once	.	TRBV28	CASTRSGQSYEQYF	TGTGCCAGCACTCGCTCAGGACAATCCTACGAGCAGTACTTC
TRBJ2-1	once	.	TRBV6-1	CASSVWGPDNEQFF	TGTGCCAGCAGTGTATGGGGGCCCGACAATGAGCAGTTCTTC
TRBJ2-7	few	.	TRBV27	CASSLMAASYEQYF	TGTGCCAGCAGTTTGATGGCGGCCTCCTACGAGCAGTACTTC
TRBJ2-7	.	TRBD2	TRBV9	CASSVLAASVEQYF	TGTGCCAGCAGCGTACTAGCGGCCTCCGTCGAGCAGTACTTC
TRBJ2-7	.	.	TRBV5-4	CASSSAQGPHEQYF	TGTGCCAGCAGCTCGGCACAGGGACCCCACGAGCAGTACTTC
TRBJ2-3	once	TRBD2	TRBV7-3	CASSLTPSGRSTDTQYF	TGTGCCAGCAGCTTAACCCCTAGCGGGAGGTCCACAGATACGCAGTATTTT
TRBJ1-5	.	.	TRBV4-1	CASSQALSNQPQHF	TGCGCCAGCAGCCAAGCCCTGAGCAATCAGCCCCAGCATTTT
TRBJ2-7	.	TRBD1	TRBV12-5	CASGPGQGWFEQYF	TGTGCTAGTGGTCCCGGACAGGGTTGGTTCGAGCAGTACTTC
TRBJ2-3	.	.	TRBV29-1	CSQTGRDTQYF	TGCAGTCAAACGGGAAGAGATACGCAGTATTTT
TRBJ2-7	.	.	TRBV14	CASRRTDYEQYF	TGTGCCAGCAGACGCACAGACTACGAGCAGTACTTC
TRBJ2-3	.	.	TRBV4-3	CASSQRLAQSGTDTQYF	TGCGCCAGCAGCCAGAGGCTAGCCCAGAGCGGCACAGATACGCAGTATTTT
TRBJ2-1	.	TRBD2	TRBV27	CASSSTGPSGRNNEQFF	TGTGCCAGCAGTTCCACCGGACCTAGCGGGAGGAACAATGAGCAGTTCTTC
TRBJ2-5	.	.	TRBV28	CASSLSQGGSETQYF	TGTGCCAGCAGTTTATCCCAGGGAGGATCGGAGACCCAGTACTTC
TRBJ2-2	.	TRBD2	TRBV7-3	CASSSLSGSSTGELFF	TGTGCCAGCAGCTCACTTAGCGGGAGTAGTACCGGGGAGCTGTTTTTT
TRBJ2-7	.	.	TRBV2	CASRPDYTYEQYF	TGTGCCAGCAGACCGGACTACACCTACGAGCAGTACTTC
TRBJ2-7	.	.	TRBV27	CASSLRGRSAYEQYF	TGTGCCAGCAGTTTACGGGGTAGGTCAGCCTACGAGCAGTACTTC
TRBJ2-5	.	TRBD2	TRBV7-3	CASSPGLAGGVETQYF	TGTGCCAGCAGCCCCGGACTAGCGGGGGGGGTAGAGACCCAGTACTTC
TRBJ2-3	.	TRBD2	TRBV6-4	CASSGKAGGGTDTQYF	TGTGCCAGCAGTGGCAAAGCGGGAGGAGGCACAGATACGCAGTATTTT
TRBJ2-3	once	TRBD2	TRBV4-3	CASSQDPAGGSTDTQYF	TGCGCCAGCAGCCAAGATCCAGCGGGAGGTAGCACAGATACGCAGTATTTT
TRBJ2-1	.	TRBD1	TRBV19	CASSMVWGQGVNEQFF	TGTGCCAGTAGTATGGTCTGGGGACAGGGAGTCAATGAGCAGTTCTTC
TRBJ2-5	.	TRBD2	TRBV5-3	CARSYPRAGVAETQYF	TGTGCCAGAAGTTACCCCCGGGCGGGAGTAGCGGAGACCCAGTACTTC
TRBJ2-1	.	TRBD2	TRBV5-1	CASSFSSGSFNEQFF	TGCGCCAGCAGCTTTTCTAGCGGGAGTTTTAATGAGCAGTTCTTC
TRBJ2-5	.	TRBD2	TRBV5-6	CASSLIAGGPGTQYF	TGTGCCAGCAGCTTGATAGCGGGAGGGCCAGGGACCCAGTACTTC
TRBJ2-3	.	.	TRBV4-1	CASSLASRSTDTQYF	TGCGCCAGCAGCCTAGCGTCTAGAAGCACAGATACGCAGTATTTT
TRBJ2-3	.	.	TRBV6-5	CASSRDFSTDTQYF	TGTGCCAGCAGCCGGGATTTTAGCACAGATACGCAGTATTTT
TRBJ2-7	.	.	TRBV7-2	CASSFGGGNEQYF	TGTGCCAGCAGCTTTGGGGGAGGAAACGAGCAGTACTTC
TRBJ2-7	.	.	TRBV11-1	CASSRGQTYEQYF	TGTGCCAGCAGTCGGGGACAAACCTACGAGCAGTACTTC
TRBJ1-1	.	.	TRBV19	CASSSPQQGNTEAFF	TGTGCCAGTAGTAGCCCCCAACAGGGTAACACTGAAGCTTTCTTT
TRBJ2-7	.	TRBD1	TRBV7-9	CASSPQTGKSSYEQYF	TGTGCCAGCAGCCCTCAGACAGGGAAAAGCTCCTACGAGCAGTACTTC
TRBJ1-1	.	.	TRBV20-1	CSAPVGMGAFF	TGCAGTGCTCCGGTCGGGATGGGGGCTTTCTTT
TRBJ2-3	.	TRBD2	TRBV7-2	CASSWGLAGDTQYF	TGTGCCAGCAGCTGGGGACTAGCGGGAGATACGCAGTATTTT
TRBJ2-6	once	.	TRBV4-3	CASSGRDKLSGANVLTF	TGCGCCAGCAGCGGCCGGGACAAACTCTCTGGGGCCAACGTCCTGACTTTC
TRBJ2-7	.	TRBD2	TRBV18	CASSPPVAGGPGEQYF	TGTGCCAGCTCACCACCGGTAGCGGGAGGGCCGGGGGAGCAGTACTTC
TRBJ2-5	.	.	TRBV21-1	CASSKRTGGETQYF	TGTGCCAGCAGCAAAAGGACAGGGGGCGAGACCCAGTACTTC
TRBJ2-1	.	TRBD1	TRBV9	CASSVGGDRGNEQFF	TGTGCCAGCAGCGTAGGGGGGGACAGGGGAAATGAGCAGTTCTTC
TRBJ2-7	.	.	TRBV28	CASSFGTRAMGEQYF	TGTGCCAGCAGTTTTGGCACCAGGGCAATGGGGGAGCAGTACTTC
TRBJ2-7	.	.	TRBV27	CASRWGRGAEQYF	TGTGCCAGCAGGTGGGGCAGGGGAGCCGAGCAGTACTTC